These 25 T cell receptor beta chains were sequenced from one sample in a study of T cells in Graves' hyperthyroidism and ophthalmopathy (dated by TCRdb to about 2019). Library preparation was by multiplex PCR. The sequencer was an Illumina HiSeq 2000. The TCR beta CDR3 regions were amplified from the RNA transcripts. The TCR CDR3 was subjected to a first round of RT-PCR using the HTBI primer set and the Qiagen OneStep RT-PCR kit. The public reads were run again by TCRdb, first through fastp at Q25 and then through MiXCR, and only productive beta chains were kept. When rows share a CDR3 protein, they turn into one entry using the most common DNA and genes. This sample comprises about 600,000 distinct CDR3 sequences, roughly 16% of them detected only once. The leading ten clones occupy roughly 3.3% of the sample. The specimen was blood. Receptors were obtained from a woman aged 35 to 49 with Graves' ophthalmopathy.

At least ten counts were recorded for this clonotype. The genes are TRBV2 and TRBJ2-1; unclear D gene. CDR3 length: 13 residues. Per germline, CDR1 SNHLY and CDR2 FYNNEI. Between the trimmed V and J ends, which lost 5 bases and 4 bases, there was a span of 9 bases. This CDR3 is CASSQTWYNEQFF. CDR3 coding DNA: TGTGCCAGCAGTCAAACATGGTACAATGAGCAGTTCTTC.

The table lists this clonotype with many counts. This sequence joins TRBV5-1 and TRBJ1-1; the match to TRBD1 covers 7 bases. The germline V gene has CDR1 SGHRS and CDR2 YFSETQ. This CDR3 has 13 amino acids. V shed 4 bases, J shed 6 bases, and the junction held 6 bases outside the gene matches. Here the CDR3 reads CASSPLQGAEAFF. The CDR3 nucleotides read TGCGCCAGCAGCCCCCTGCAGGGGGCTGAAGCTTTCTTT. The complete variable domain, with remaining parts taken from reference TRBV5-1 and TRBJ1-1, reads KAGVTQTPRYLIKTRGQQVTLSCSPISGHRSVSWYQQTPGQGLQFLFEYFSETQRNKGNFPGRFSGRQFSNSRSEMNVSTLELGDSALYLCASSPLQGAEAFFGQGTRLTVV.

This clonotype was seen a handful of times. V is TRBV6-1 and J is TRBJ2-3; D may be TRBD1 (6 bases). V lost 5 bases, J lost 5 bases, and 14 bases lay in between. CDR1 is MNHNS, CDR2 SASEGT, per germline. This CDR3 region has 14 residues. Here the CDR3 DNA reads TGTGCCAGCAGTTCAAGACAGGTCCTAGATACGCAGTATTTT. Translating gives CASSSRQVLDTQYF.

This clonotype was counted at least ten times. The chain has TRBV6-1 and TRBJ2-7; D gene ambiguous. The CDR3 covers 11 residues. Germline-derived CDR1 and CDR2 are MNHNS and SASEGT. The V end lost 4 bases, the J end lost 4 bases, and 5 bases lay between the germline ends. The CDR3 DNA follows: TGTGCCAGCAGTGCATTTTACGAGCAGTACTTC. This encodes CASSAFYEQYF.

Many counts were recorded for this clonotype. The CDR3 protein is CASSPFSGGLQETQYF. The CDR3 nucleotides read TGTGCCAGCAGCCCCTTTAGCGGGGGCCTACAAGAGACCCAGTACTTC. The chain couples TRBV7-3 to TRBJ2-5, with TRBD2 matching 9 bases. Germline V gene sequence: CDR1 SGHTA, CDR2 FQGTGA. This CDR3 is built from 16 residues. The ends lost 5 bases at V and 2 bases at J; junction bases unmatched: 9. The complete variable domain, with remaining parts taken from reference TRBV7-3 and TRBJ2-5, reads GAGVSQTPSNKVTEKGKYVELRCDPISGHTALYWYRQSLGQGPEFLIYFQGTGAADDSGLPNDRFFAVRPEGSVSTLKIQRTERGDSAVYLCASSPFSGGLQETQYFGPGTRLLVL.

This clonotype was seen ten or more times. The chain uses TRBV12-3 or TRBV12-4 and TRBJ1-1; no reliable D call. Deletions cut 3 bases from V and 1 base from J, with 9 bases between. The CDR3 covers 14 residues. The CDR3 here is CASSLVQKNTEAFF. The CDR3 DNA sequence: TGTGCCAGCAGTTTGGTCCAGAAGAACACTGAAGCTTTCTTT.

On this clonotype itself: This may be a read error: a much more frequent sequence differs by one nucleotide. The V gene is TRBV18, the J gene TRBJ1-1; no clear D gene. The germline gives CDR1 KGHSH, CDR2 LQKENI. The CDR3 covers 14 residues. The CDR3 is CASSTNKENTEALF. CDR3 in DNA: TGTGCCAGCTCAACCAATAAGGAGAACACTGAAGCTCTCTTT.

The chain recombines TRBV5-1 with TRBJ2-3; 13 bases are a match to TRBD2. Trimming cost V 4 bases and J 0 bases; bases outside gene matches: 5. The CDR3 is 17 residues long. Germline CDR1 SGHRS, CDR2 YFSETQ. The DNA for the CDR3 is TGCGCCAGCAGCCCCGGGACTAGCGGGGAGAGCACAGATACGCAGTATTTT. Its protein is CASSPGTSGESTDTQYF.

At least ten counts were recorded for this clonotype. The chain employs TRBV3-1 and TRBJ2-7; no clear D. Germline values: CDR1 LGHDT, CDR2 YNNKEL (reference sequence). CDR3 length: 11 residues. The V and J ends lost 1 base and 9 bases respectively, with 7 bases between them. CDR3 bases: TGTGCCAGCAGCCAAGGATATTGGCAGTACTTC. This codes for CASSQGYWQYF.

The chain carries TRBV27 and TRBJ2-5; maybe TRBD1 (5 bases). Trimming removed 4 bases from V and 11 bases from J, with 23 bases in between. The CDR3 totals 15 residues. CDR1 and CDR2 (germline): MNHEY, SMNVEV (reference sequence). The CDR3 nucleotides are TGTGCCAGCAGTTCCCTAACCCAGGGATACGCGATACAGTACTTC. Translating it yields CASSSLTQGYAIQYF.

This clonotype was recorded many times. V usage is TRBV28 and J usage is TRBJ1-5; D is possibly TRBD1 (5 bases). Trimming took off 5 bases at V and 2 bases at J, with 16 bases between the two ends. The germline V gene has CDR1 MDHEN and CDR2 SYDVKM. The CDR3 runs to 16 residues. The CDR3 DNA is TGTGCCAGCAGTCCCCCGAGTGGGGGAGGCAATCAGCCCCAGCATTTT. Translated, it gives CASSPPSGGGNQPQHF.

This clonotype was found many times. This chain links TRBV12-3 or TRBV12-4 with TRBJ2-7, with D tentatively TRBD2 (6 bases). Trimming stripped 1 base from V and 3 bases from J, with 13 bases between. CDR3 size: 15 residues. CDR3 in amino acids: CASSLGGTLGYEQYF. The CDR3 nucleotides are TGTGCCAGCAGTTTAGGAGGGACTTTGGGCTACGAGCAGTACTTC.

A few counts support this clonotype. The chain employs TRBV7-8 and TRBJ1-1; the match to TRBD1 covers 8 bases. Germline V CDR1 and CDR2: SGHVS, FQNEAQ. V dropped 5 bases and J dropped 5; count of bases not matched to a gene: 10. This CDR3 is 15 amino acids long. CDR3: CASSTLGQGQTEAFF. DNA for the CDR3: TGTGCCAGCAGCACCCTAGGACAGGGCCAGACTGAAGCTTTCTTT.

This clonotype was seen repeatedly, ten times or more. V usage is TRBV2 and J usage is TRBJ1-2, with D perhaps TRBD1 (6 bases). The CDR3 consists of 14 residues. Trimming took off 7 bases at V and 8 bases at J, with 20 bases between the two ends. CDR1 and CDR2 from the germline V gene are SNHLY and FYNNEI. The CDR3 region is CASTAGGRGSGYTF. The CDR3 region has the DNA TGTGCCAGCACCGCCGGTGGCAGGGGAAGCGGCTACACCTTC.

This clonotype was recorded at least ten times. The chain uses TRBV11-1 and TRBJ1-2; D remains ambiguous. The CDR3 is 14 amino acids. CDR1 is SGHAT and CDR2 is FQDESV in the germline V gene (reference sequence). Trimming cost V 0 bases and J 8 bases, with 13 bases left between them. CDR3 sequence reads: CASSLARTEEGYTF. In DNA, the CDR3 is TGTGCCAGCAGCTTAGCGCGGACCGAGGAGGGCTACACCTTC.

This clonotype was found a few times. The V call is TRBV5-1, the J call TRBJ1-6, with D tentatively TRBD1 (5 bases). This CDR3 has 16 amino acids. Germline V CDR1 and CDR2: SGHRS, YFSETQ. V was pared by 4 bases and J by 10 bases, with 21 bases between. The CDR3 protein is CASSAIGTVGHSPLHF. As DNA, the CDR3 is TGCGCCAGCAGCGCCATTGGGACCGTCGGACACTCACCCCTCCACTTT.

As to this clonotype: A much larger clone is a single base away; this may be a read error. The chain has TRBV18 and TRBJ2-1, with D possibly being TRBD1 or TRBD2 (5 bases each). The CDR3 length is 15 residues. Trimming pared 3 bases from V and 10 bases from J, leaving 19 bases between. Per germline, CDR1 KGHSH and CDR2 LQKENI. CDR3 sequence: CASSPGTDRGWEQFF. CDR3 coding DNA: TGTGCCAGCTCACCCGGGACCGACCGTGGCTGGGAGCAGTTCTTC.

This clonotype occurred a few times. The chain recombines TRBV11-2 with TRBJ2-4, with TRBD2 matching 13 bases. Trimming at V came to 6 bases and at J to 3 bases, leaving 20 bases not matched to a gene. The CDR3 totals 21 residues. Looked up from germline, CDR1 is SGHAT and CDR2 is FQNNGV. In nucleotides, the CDR3 is TGTGCCAGCAGACCGATAGGACTAGCGGGAGATCTTTCTTCTAACAAAAACATTCAGTACTTC. Encoded protein: CASRPIGLAGDLSSNKNIQYF.

This clonotype was counted between two and nine times. The chain combines TRBV19 with TRBJ1-5; 7 bases match TRBD1. The CDR3 has 15 residues. In germline, CDR1 is LNHDA, CDR2 SQIVND (reference sequence). V lost 11 bases, J lost 4 bases, and 14 bases stayed unmatched. Here the CDR3 reads CASRVTGVGNQPQHF. DNA of the CDR3: TGTGCCTCTAGGGTCACAGGGGTCGGAAATCAGCCCCAGCATTTT.

With regard to this clonotype: Possible read error: a much larger clone is one base away. CDR3 region: CASMPSGSTDTQYF. The CDR3 DNA reads TGTGCCAGCATGCCTAGCGGGAGCACAGATACGCAGTATTTT. The V call is TRBV2, the J call TRBJ2-3; 8 bases map to TRBD2. The V and J ends lost 7 bases and 0 bases, in that order; junction bases with no gene match: 3. Germline lookup yields CDR1 SNHLY and CDR2 FYNNEI. The CDR3 is 14 residues long.

This clonotype was seen ten or more times. The J gene is TRBJ2-1, the V gene TRBV5-1; 8 bases are a match to TRBD1. Per the germline V gene, CDR1 is SGHRS and CDR2 is YFSETQ. The CDR3 is made up of 16 amino acids. The ends lost 4 bases at V and 3 bases at J; junction bases unmatched: 9. Written as DNA, the CDR3 is TGCGCCAGCAGCGGACCCGGGACAGGCAACTACAATGAGCAGTTCTTC. Protein product: CASSGPGTGNYNEQFF.

This clonotype came up many times. The gene calls are TRBV3-1 and TRBJ2-2; 7 bases agree with TRBD2. The germline V gene has CDR1 LGHDT and CDR2 YNNKEL (reference sequence). With 4 bases clipped from V and 7 bases from J, the junction kept 9 bases outside the gene matches. The CDR3 covers 15 residues. The CDR3 loop is CASSPITSGGGELFF. Here the CDR3 DNA reads TGTGCCAGCAGCCCTATCACATCGGGGGGCGGGGAGCTGTTTTTT. The full variable domain, with the rest looked up from reference TRBV3-1 and TRBJ2-2, is DTAVSQTPKYLVTQMGNDKSIKCEQNLGHDTMYWYKQDSKKFLKIMFSYNNKELIINETVPNRFSPKSPDKAHLNLHINSLELGDSAVYFCASSPITSGGGELFFGEGSRLTVL.

The chain combines TRBV19 with TRBJ1-4; 8 bases are shared with TRBD1. V shed 5 bases, J shed 5 bases, and the junction held 10 bases outside the gene matches. Per the germline V gene, CDR1 is LNHDA and CDR2 is SQIVND (reference sequence). The CDR3 is 16 amino acids. CDR3 sequence (DNA): TGTGCCAGTAGTCCAGGGGGCTTCGGTAGAAATGAAAAACTGTTTTTT. It specifies CASSPGGFGRNEKLFF. The full variable domain, with the rest looked up from reference TRBV19 and TRBJ1-4, is DGGITQSPKYLFRKEGQNVTLSCEQNLNHDAMYWYRQDPGQGLRLIYYSQIVNDFQKGDIAEGYSVSREKKESFPLTVTSAQKNPTAFYLCASSPGGFGRNEKLFFGSGTQLSVL.

This clonotype was seen more than once but under ten times. The chain carries TRBV7-2 and TRBJ2-3; TRBD2 matches at 8 bases. Germline V gene sequence: CDR1 SGHTA, CDR2 FQGNSA. The V segment lost 1 base and the J segment 4 bases; nucleotides outside the gene matches: 10. This CDR3 contains 17 residues. CDR3 DNA sequence: TGTGCCAGCAGCTTAGTTCGAAGCGGGAGTCGAGCAGATACGCAGTATTTT. As protein: CASSLVRSGSRADTQYF.

This clonotype was seen a few times. The chain joins TRBV7-9 to TRBJ1-1; tentatively, D is TRBD1 (5 bases). Between the trimmed V and J ends, which lost 8 bases and 3 bases, there was a span of 19 bases. CDR3 length: 15 amino acids. CDR1 and CDR2 (germline): SEHNR, FQNEAQ (reference sequence). The CDR3 DNA reads as TGTGCCAGCCTATGGGTGGGGCAGAGGGACACTGAAGCTTTCTTT. Protein: CASLWVGQRDTEAFF.